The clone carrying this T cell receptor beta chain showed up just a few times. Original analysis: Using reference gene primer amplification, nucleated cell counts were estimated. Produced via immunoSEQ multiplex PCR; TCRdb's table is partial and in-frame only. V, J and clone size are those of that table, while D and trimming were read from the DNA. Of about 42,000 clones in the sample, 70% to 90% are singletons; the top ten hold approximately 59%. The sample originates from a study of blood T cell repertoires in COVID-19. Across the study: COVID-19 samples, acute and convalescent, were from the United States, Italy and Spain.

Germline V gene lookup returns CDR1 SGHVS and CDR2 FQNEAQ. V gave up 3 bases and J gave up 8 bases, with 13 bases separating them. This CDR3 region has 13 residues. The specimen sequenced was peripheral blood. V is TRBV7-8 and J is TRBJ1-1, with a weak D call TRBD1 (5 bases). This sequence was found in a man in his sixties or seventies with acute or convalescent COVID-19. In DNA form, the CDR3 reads TGTGCCAGCAGCTTTATCCGGGGGGTGGAAGCTTTCTTT. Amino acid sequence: CASSFIRGVEAFF.